The 15 T cell receptor beta chains given below trace back to one sample, sequenced in a study of shared clonotypes between healthy human individuals. Some clones are missing from TCRdb's copy, which holds only in-frame ones; the method was immunoSEQ multiplex PCR. There are 2,500,000 or so clones in the sample; approximately 93% occur only once, and about 0.39% lies in the top ten. Specimen: naive CD4+ T cells from PBMCs. The subset: CD45RA+ positively selected. The receptors here all came from a man younger than 30 in good health. Some clones in this sample may be carry-over from other donors' samples.

This sequence joins TRBV5-6 and TRBJ2-1; 11 bases are shared with TRBD2. This CDR3 has 19 amino acids. Trimming removed 3 bases from V and 2 bases from J; junction bases left unmatched: 13. Per germline, CDR1 SGHDT and CDR2 YYEEEE. The CDR3 reads CASSSLTSGKIRAYNEQFF. The CDR3 nucleotides read TGTGCCAGCAGCTCTCTGACTAGCGGGAAGATTAGGGCCTACAATGAGCAGTTCTTC. The variable domain in full, with the rest retrieved from reference TRBV5-6 and TRBJ2-1, is DAGVTQSPTHLIKTRGQQVTLRCSPKSGHDTVSWYQQALGQGPQFIFQYYEEEERQRGNFPDRFSGHQFPNYSSELNVNALLLGDSALYLCASSSLTSGKIRAYNEQFFGPGTRLTVL.

This sequence joins TRBV6-6 and TRBJ2-5; TRBD1 is a possible D gene (6 bases). The length of the CDR3 is 13 residues. Looked up from germline, CDR1 is MNHNY and CDR2 is SVGAGI (reference sequence). V lost 6 bases and J lost 3, with 11 bases in between. In DNA form, the CDR3 reads TGTGCCAGCAGCCCTCGGACAGAAGAGACCCAGTACTTC. Translating it yields CASSPRTEETQYF.

The J gene is TRBJ1-1, the V gene TRBV11-2; 9 bases align to TRBD1. Germline V gene lookup returns CDR1 SGHAT and CDR2 FQNNGV. V was pared by 5 bases and J by 2 bases, with 9 bases of the junction left unmatched. The CDR3 has 16 residues. The CDR3 loop reads CASSQPLGQGNTEAFF. CDR3 DNA sequence: TGTGCCAGCAGCCAACCCCTGGGACAGGGTAACACTGAAGCTTTCTTT.

The chain links TRBV28 to TRBJ2-1, with TRBD2 matching over 8 bases. The CDR3 has 18 amino acids. Losses at the gene ends were 4 bases for V and 4 bases for J; bases not matched to a gene: 15. The V gene's germline CDR1 is MDHEN and CDR2 SYDVKM. The CDR3 is CASSSQPAAGEGYNEQFF. The DNA of the CDR3 is TGTGCCAGCAGTTCACAACCCGCAGCGGGAGAGGGGTACAATGAGCAGTTCTTC.

CDR3 region: CAISELTGSRGEQYF. The DNA of the CDR3 is TGTGCCATCAGTGAACTTACAGGGTCTCGCGGCGAGCAGTACTTC. This chain uses TRBV10-3 with TRBJ2-7, with a possible D match to TRBD1 (6 bases). Trimming stripped 3 bases from V and 6 bases from J, with 18 bases between. The CDR3 runs 15 residues. Germline CDR1 reads ENHRY; CDR2 reads SYGVKD.

The chain couples TRBV2 to TRBJ2-7; a weak D match, TRBD2 (5 bases). The CDR3 is made up of 13 amino acids. The germline V gene has CDR1 SNHLY and CDR2 FYNNEI. V was clipped by 3 bases and J by 5 bases, with 11 bases between them. The CDR3 loop is CASSDKGADEQYF. CDR3 nucleotide sequence: TGTGCCAGCAGTGATAAGGGAGCGGACGAGCAGTACTTC.

The chain employs TRBV5-1 and TRBJ2-2; D not resolved. V was shortened by 0 bases and J by 6 bases, with 9 bases between the two germline ends. CDR3 size: 14 residues. Germline V gene sequence: CDR1 SGHRS, CDR2 YFSETQ. CDR3 bases: TGCGCCAGCAGCTTGGACTTCGGATCCGGGGAGCTGTTTTTT. Translating gives CASSLDFGSGELFF.

The gene calls are TRBV30 and TRBJ2-7, with TRBD1 as a possible D gene (6 bases). Trimming cost V 0 bases and J 3 bases, with 9 bases left between them. CDR1 is GTSNPN, CDR2 SVGIG, per germline (reference sequence). The CDR3 is 13 residues long. As DNA, the CDR3 is TGTGCCTGGAGTGTGGTAGGGGGCTACGAGCAGTACTTC. Amino acid sequence: CAWSVVGGYEQYF.

V usage is TRBV7-8 and J usage is TRBJ1-1; unclear D gene. The CDR3 is 15 amino acids. Trimming took off 1 base at V and 2 bases at J, with 11 bases between the two ends. CDR1 is SGHVS, CDR2 FQNEAQ, per germline. The CDR3 DNA sequence: TGTGCCAGCAGCTTAGAAAGGAATCTAAACACTGAAGCTTTCTTT. It yields the protein CASSLERNLNTEAFF.

This clone showed up just once. The chain couples TRBV18 to TRBJ2-3; D gene ambiguous. Per germline, CDR1 KGHSH and CDR2 LQKENI. This CDR3 comprises 14 residues. Trimming removed 2 bases at V and 0 bases at J, with 6 bases between. The CDR3 loop reads CASSPADSTDTQYF. CDR3 bases: TGTGCCAGCTCACCAGCGGATAGCACAGATACGCAGTATTTT.

The chain is built from TRBV11-1 and TRBJ2-3, with D possibly TRBD2 on 7 matching bases. This CDR3 comprises 16 residues. CDR1 and CDR2 from the germline V gene are SGHAT and FQDESV (reference sequence). The V gene lost 5 bases and the J gene lost 0 bases, with 15 bases spanning the gap. This CDR3 is CASSPTGGLSTDTQYF. Written as DNA, the CDR3 is TGTGCCAGCAGCCCCACGGGGGGCCTCAGCACAGATACGCAGTATTTT.

Comment on this clone: The sample contains more than one DNA sequence encoding this CDR3. V is TRBV5-1 and J is TRBJ1-5, with D possibly matching TRBD1 (6 bases). The germline CDR1 and CDR2 sequences are SGHRS and YFSETQ. Trimming cost V 0 bases and J 6 bases, with 13 bases left between them. The CDR3 contains 15 residues. CDR3 in amino acids: CASSLEGGAGQPQHF. CDR3 DNA sequence: TGCGCCAGCAGCTTGGAGGGGGGGGCTGGTCAGCCCCAGCATTTT.

This rearrangement joins TRBV5-6 to TRBJ1-2, with TRBD1 matching over 7 bases. This CDR3 is 15 amino acids long. V shed 4 bases and J 6 bases; nucleotides not matched to a gene: 12. Germline V gene sequence: CDR1 SGHDT, CDR2 YYEEEE. The CDR3 here is CASSPIDRVIDGYTF. The CDR3 DNA follows: TGTGCCAGCAGCCCCATTGACAGGGTGATTGATGGCTACACCTTC.

This chain connects TRBV6-5 to TRBJ2-7; the match to TRBD1 covers 9 bases. V shed 6 bases and J 4 bases; nucleotides not matched to a gene: 10. CDR1 MNHEY and CDR2 SVGAGI come from the germline V gene. There are 15 residues in the CDR3. CDR3 sequence reads: CASRRSGQGHYEQYF. DNA for the CDR3: TGTGCCAGCAGAAGATCGGGACAGGGTCATTACGAGCAGTACTTC.

CDR3 sequence reads: CASSRTTGGGGYEQYF. The CDR3 DNA reads as TGTGCCAGCAGCAGGACGACAGGGGGAGGGGGCTACGAGCAGTACTTC. The V and J genes are TRBV11-2 and TRBJ2-7, with TRBD1 matching over 9 bases. The junction had 11 bases not matched to a gene; V was cut back by 5 bases and J by 3 bases. The germline CDR1 and CDR2 sequences are SGHAT and FQNNGV. The CDR3 is made up of 16 amino acids.